The table lists the clone carrying this TCR beta chain with a count of one. The sample belongs to a study of blood T cell repertoires in COVID-19. Study information: The samples span acute and convalescent COVID-19 from the United States, Italy and Spain.

The table came from immunoSEQ multiplex PCR; TCRdb's copy has only in-frame clones and leaves some out. The table shows about 70,000 clones, with 80% to 85% occurring only once. The CDR3 has 16 amino acids. In germline, CDR1 is LGHNT, CDR2 FRNRAP. Trimming cost V 5 bases and J 2 bases, with 16 bases left between them. Specimen: peripheral blood. This TCR was sampled from a woman of 80 years or more with acute or convalescent COVID-19. The chain joins TRBV12-5 to TRBJ1-3, with D unresolved. CDR3 coding DNA: TGTGCTAGTGGTCACTCCGGACGGGGAGCTGGAAACACCATATATTTT. This translates into CASGHSGRGAGNTIYF.